Following are 12 T cell receptor beta chains from one sample sequenced in a study of blood T cells in healthy people across ages. The authors ran a second PCR of about 6 to 11 cycles using a sample-barcoded 5' primer and a J-beta primer mix. TCRdb re-called the 5' RACE reads with MiXCR, one entry per CDR3 protein. This sample has about 1,600,000 distinct CDR3 sequences, with around 42% found just once. Sequenced input: blood. These receptors originate from a woman younger than 30 in good health.

The chain joins TRBV28 to TRBJ2-1; 9 bases agree with TRBD1. V lost 3 bases to trimming and J lost 9 bases; unmatched junction nucleotides: 12. The length of the CDR3 is 16 residues. CDR1 MDHEN and CDR2 SYDVKM come from the germline V gene. Written as DNA, the CDR3 is TGTGCCAGCAGTTTTACCGGGACAGGGCTTTACCTTGAGCAGTTCTTC. Translating it yields CASSFTGTGLYLEQFF.

This clonotype was seen only a few times. The V gene is TRBV28, the J gene TRBJ1-1; no clear D. The V gene lost 6 bases and the J gene lost 7 bases, with 12 bases spanning the gap. Per germline, CDR1 MDHEN and CDR2 SYDVKM. The CDR3 has 12 residues. CDR3 nucleotides: TGTGCCAGCAGCCAAACAGTACTTGAAGCTTTCTTT. It encodes CASSQTVLEAFF. The full variable domain, with the rest looked up from reference TRBV28 and TRBJ1-1, is DVKVTQSSRYLVKRTGEKVFLECVQDMDHENMFWYRQDPGLGLRLIYFSYDVKMKEKGDIPEGYSVSREKKERFSLILESASTNQTSMYLCASSQTVLEAFFGQGTRLTVV.

CDR3 in DNA: TGTGCCAGCAGCCCCAACCTAGCGGGAGGGCCGTACACCGGGGAGCTGTTTTTT. Translation: CASSPNLAGGPYTGELFF. V gene TRBV7-6 combines with J gene TRBJ2-2, with 12 nucleotides matching TRBD2. Germline CDR1 and CDR2: SGHVS and FNYEAQ. V shed 5 bases, J shed 3 bases, and the junction held 10 bases outside the gene matches. This CDR3 is 18 amino acids long.

The V call is TRBV12-5, the J call TRBJ2-3, with TRBD2 as a possible D gene (5 bases). Germline V CDR1 and CDR2: LGHNT, FRNRAP. The CDR3 is 13 residues long. Trimming took off 3 bases at V and 4 bases at J, with 8 bases between the two ends. The CDR3 nucleotides are TGTGCTAGTGGTTTATTCGGGGCAGATACGCAGTATTTT. Protein product: CASGLFGADTQYF.

This clonotype was seen only a few times. J is TRBJ2-7 and V is TRBV3-1, with TRBD2 matching over 14 bases. V lost 8 bases, J lost 5 bases, and 8 bases stayed unmatched. CDR3 length equals 15 residues. CDR1 and CDR2 (germline): LGHDT, YNNKEL (reference sequence). CDR3 sequence: CASQPGTSGGDEQYF. CDR3 DNA: TGTGCCAGCCAACCCGGGACTAGCGGGGGCGACGAGCAGTACTTC.

As concerns this clonotype: This may come from a read error, since a much larger clone is one base off. The chain joins TRBV20-1 to TRBJ1-2; D is ambiguous. In germline, CDR1 is DFQATT, CDR2 SNEGSKA (reference sequence). The CDR3 spans 12 residues. CDR3 in amino acids: CSARMEGYGHTF. CDR3 bases: TGCAGTGCTAGGATGGAGGGCTATGGCCACACCTTC.

This clonotype has only a few counts. The chain recombines TRBV16 with TRBJ1-2, with a weak D call TRBD1 (5 bases). The V end was cut by 0 bases, the J end by 4 bases, with 12 bases between. Germline CDR1 KGHSY, CDR2 FQNENV. CDR3 length equals 15 residues. The CDR3 sequence is CASSQSTQGVYGYTF. The DNA for the CDR3 is TGTGCCAGCAGCCAATCAACCCAGGGAGTCTATGGCTACACCTTC.

As to this clonotype: An end of the junction differs from the germline gene, which may be a read error. The chain recombines TRBV3-1 with TRBJ1-1; a weak D match, TRBD1 (6 bases). CDR1 and CDR2 from the germline V gene are LGHDT and YNNKEL (reference sequence). CDR3 size: 13 residues. CDR3 sequence reads: CASSPPGETVAFF. CDR3 DNA: TGTGCCAGCAGCCCGCCAGGGGAGACTGTAGCTTTCTTT.

This clonotype was seen only a few times. The chain recombines TRBV2 with TRBJ1-2, with D maybe TRBD1 (5 bases). Trimming removed 7 bases at V and 3 bases at J, with 12 bases between. The CDR3 sequence is 13 residues long. CDR1 and CDR2 from the germline V gene are SNHLY and FYNNEI. The CDR3 region has the DNA TGTGCCAGCATAATAGACAGAGACTATGGCTACACCTTC. This translates into CASIIDRDYGYTF.

V gene TRBV7-8 combines with J gene TRBJ2-5, with 7 positions matching TRBD1. After removal of 4 bases from V and 5 bases from J, the junction contained 4 bases not matched to a gene. Germline CDR1 and CDR2: SGHVS and FQNEAQ. This CDR3 spans 13 amino acids. The DNA of the CDR3 is TGTGCCAGCAGCTCCGGGACAGTGGAGACCCAGTACTTC. This sequence encodes CASSSGTVETQYF. The full variable domain, completed using reference TRBV7-8 and TRBJ2-5, is GAGVSQSPRYKVAKRGQDVALRCDPISGHVSLFWYQQALGQGPEFLTYFQNEAQLDKSGLPSDRFFAERPEGSVSTLKIQRTQQEDSAVYLCASSSGTVETQYFGPGTRLLVL.

The J gene is TRBJ2-2, the V gene TRBV20-1; unclear D gene. With 3 bases removed from V and 2 bases from J, the gap between germline ends came to 10 bases. This CDR3 is built from 14 residues. Looked up from germline, CDR1 is DFQATT and CDR2 is SNEGSKA (reference sequence). Written as DNA, the CDR3 is TGCAGTGCTAGTAGACGAGAAAACACCGGGGAGCTGTTTTTT. It translates to CSASRRENTGELFF.

The rearrangement links TRBV20-1 to TRBJ1-1, with TRBD1 matching over 11 bases. Germline CDR1 and CDR2: DFQATT and SNEGSKA (reference sequence). This CDR3 is built from 14 residues. The V gene end was trimmed by 0 bases and the J gene end by 4 bases; junction bases not matched to a gene: 1. The CDR3, as DNA: TGCAGTGCTAGAGAGGGGACAGGGGGCACTGAAGCTTTCTTT. As protein: CSAREGTGGTEAFF.